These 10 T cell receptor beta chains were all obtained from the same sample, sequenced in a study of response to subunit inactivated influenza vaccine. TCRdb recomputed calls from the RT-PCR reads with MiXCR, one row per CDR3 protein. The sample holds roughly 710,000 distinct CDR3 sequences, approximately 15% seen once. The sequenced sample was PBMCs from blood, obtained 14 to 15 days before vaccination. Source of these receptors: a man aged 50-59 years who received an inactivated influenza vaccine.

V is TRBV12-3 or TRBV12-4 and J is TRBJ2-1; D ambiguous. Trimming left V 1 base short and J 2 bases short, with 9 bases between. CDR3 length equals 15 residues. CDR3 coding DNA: TGTGCCAGCAGTTTAGGGTTGTCTACCTACAATGAGCAGTTCTTC. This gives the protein CASSLGLSTYNEQFF.

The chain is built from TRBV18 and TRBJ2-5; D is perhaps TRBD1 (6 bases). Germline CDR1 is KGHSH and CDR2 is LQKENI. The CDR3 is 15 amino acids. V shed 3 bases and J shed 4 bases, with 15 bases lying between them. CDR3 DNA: TGTGCCAGCTCACCGACAGGTTACCAACCAGAGACCCAGTACTTC. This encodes CASSPTGYQPETQYF.

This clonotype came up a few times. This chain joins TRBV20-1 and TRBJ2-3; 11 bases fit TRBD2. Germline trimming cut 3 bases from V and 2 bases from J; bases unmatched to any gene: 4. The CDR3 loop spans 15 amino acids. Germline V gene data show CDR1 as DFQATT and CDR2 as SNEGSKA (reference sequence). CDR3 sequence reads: CSARRTSGYTDTQYF. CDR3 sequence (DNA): TGCAGTGCTAGGAGGACTAGCGGGTACACAGATACGCAGTATTTT.

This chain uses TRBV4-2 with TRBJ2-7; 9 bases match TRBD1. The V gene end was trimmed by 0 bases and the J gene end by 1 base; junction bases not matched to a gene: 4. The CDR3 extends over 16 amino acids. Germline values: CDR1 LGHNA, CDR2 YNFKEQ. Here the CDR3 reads CASSQEATGGSYEQYF. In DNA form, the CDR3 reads TGTGCCAGCAGCCAAGAAGCGACAGGGGGGTCCTACGAGCAGTACTTC.

The CDR3 DNA reads as TGTGCCAGCAGCCCCCCCTTTTCGGGGCGGTACACAGATACGCAGTATTTT. This gives the protein CASSPPFSGRYTDTQYF. The J gene is TRBJ2-3, the V gene TRBV7-3; D is possibly TRBD1 or TRBD2 (5 bases each). This CDR3 has 17 residues. Germline CDR1 and CDR2: SGHTA and FQGTGA. Trimming removed 5 bases from V and 2 bases from J, with 20 bases in between.

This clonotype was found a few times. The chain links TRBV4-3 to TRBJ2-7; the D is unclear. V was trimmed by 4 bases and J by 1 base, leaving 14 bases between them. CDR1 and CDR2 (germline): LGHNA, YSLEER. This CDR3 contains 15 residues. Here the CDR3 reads CASSPSMPRSYEQYF. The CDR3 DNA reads TGCGCCAGCAGCCCGTCCATGCCCCGATCCTACGAGCAGTACTTC.

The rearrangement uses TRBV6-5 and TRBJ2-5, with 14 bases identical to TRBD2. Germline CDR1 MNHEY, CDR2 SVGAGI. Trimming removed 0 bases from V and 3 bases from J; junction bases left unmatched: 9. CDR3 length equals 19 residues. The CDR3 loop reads CASSYSGLAGGLGKETQYF. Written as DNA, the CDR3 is TGTGCCAGCAGTTACTCCGGACTAGCGGGGGGTTTGGGAAAAGAGACCCAGTACTTC.

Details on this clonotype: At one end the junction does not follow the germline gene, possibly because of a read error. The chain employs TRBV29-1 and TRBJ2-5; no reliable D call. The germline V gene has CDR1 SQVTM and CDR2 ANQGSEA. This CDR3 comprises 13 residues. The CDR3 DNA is TGCAGCGCCCGACCGGGTCCACAAGAGGCCCAGTACTTC. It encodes CSARPGPQEAQYF.

CDR3 residues: CASRGPGQGATGELFF. The CDR3 nucleotides are TGTGCCAGCAGGGGACCGGGACAGGGAGCCACCGGGGAGCTGTTTTTT. This chain connects TRBV6-2 or TRBV6-3 to TRBJ2-2; 9 bases match TRBD1. Germline trimming cut 6 bases from V and 4 bases from J; bases unmatched to any gene: 9. Per germline, CDR1 MNHEY and CDR2 SVGEGT. The CDR3 covers 16 residues.

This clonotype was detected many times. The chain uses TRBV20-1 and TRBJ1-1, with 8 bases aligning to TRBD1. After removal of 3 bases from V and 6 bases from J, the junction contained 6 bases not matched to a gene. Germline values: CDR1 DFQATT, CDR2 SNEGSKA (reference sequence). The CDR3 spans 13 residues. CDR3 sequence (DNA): TGCAGTGCTAGTTTCCAGGGGGCTGCTGAAGCTTTCTTT. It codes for CSASFQGAAEAFF.